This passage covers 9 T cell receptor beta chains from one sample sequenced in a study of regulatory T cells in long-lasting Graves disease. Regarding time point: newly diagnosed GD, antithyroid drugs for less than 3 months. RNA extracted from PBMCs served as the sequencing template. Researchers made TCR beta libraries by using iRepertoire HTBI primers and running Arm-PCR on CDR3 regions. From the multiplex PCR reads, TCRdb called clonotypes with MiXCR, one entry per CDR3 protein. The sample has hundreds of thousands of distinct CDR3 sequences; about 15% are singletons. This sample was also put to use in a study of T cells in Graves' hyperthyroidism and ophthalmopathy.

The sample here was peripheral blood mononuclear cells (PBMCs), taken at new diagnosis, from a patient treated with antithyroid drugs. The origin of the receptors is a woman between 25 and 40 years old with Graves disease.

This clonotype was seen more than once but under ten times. In nucleotides, the CDR3 is TGCAGTGCTCCCCCCCGGGACGGTAGCTCCTACGAGCAGTACTTC. The encoded protein is CSAPPRDGSSYEQYF. This chain joins TRBV20-1 and TRBJ2-7, with D perhaps assigned TRBD1 or TRBD2 (5 bases each). This CDR3 comprises 15 residues. The V gene lost 5 bases and the J gene lost 0 bases, with 17 bases spanning the gap. The V gene's germline CDR1 is DFQATT and CDR2 SNEGSKA (reference sequence).

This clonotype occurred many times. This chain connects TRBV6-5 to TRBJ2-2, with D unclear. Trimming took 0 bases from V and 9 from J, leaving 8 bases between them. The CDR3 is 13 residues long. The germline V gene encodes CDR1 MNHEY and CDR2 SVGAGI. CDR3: CASSYSRTWELFF. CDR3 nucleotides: TGTGCCAGCAGTTACTCGAGAACGTGGGAGCTGTTTTTT.

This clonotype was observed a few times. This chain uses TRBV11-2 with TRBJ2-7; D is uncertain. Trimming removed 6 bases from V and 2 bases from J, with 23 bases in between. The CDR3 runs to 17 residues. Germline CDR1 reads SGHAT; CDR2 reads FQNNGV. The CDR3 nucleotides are TGTGCCAGCAGATTCCCGTCCTGGGAAGCCACCACCTACGAGCAGTACTTC. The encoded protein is CASRFPSWEATTYEQYF.

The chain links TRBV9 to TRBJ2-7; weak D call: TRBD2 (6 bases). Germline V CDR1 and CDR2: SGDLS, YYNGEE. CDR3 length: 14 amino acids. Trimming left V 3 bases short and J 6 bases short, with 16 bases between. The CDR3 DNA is TGTGCCAGCAGCGGCGCGAGGGAGGAAAGCGAGCAGTACTTC. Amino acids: CASSGAREESEQYF.

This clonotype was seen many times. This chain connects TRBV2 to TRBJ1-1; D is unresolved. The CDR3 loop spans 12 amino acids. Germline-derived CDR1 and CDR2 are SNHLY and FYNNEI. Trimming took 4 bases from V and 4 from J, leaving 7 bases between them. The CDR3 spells CASSVGFTEAFF. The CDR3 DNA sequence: TGTGCCAGCAGTGTTGGTTTCACTGAAGCTTTCTTT. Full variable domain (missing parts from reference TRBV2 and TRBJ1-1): EPEVTQTPSHQVTQMGQEVILRCVPISNHLYFYWYRQILGQKVEFLVSFYNNEISEKSEIFDDQFSVERPDGSNFTLKIRSTKLEDSAMYFCASSVGFTEAFFGQGTRLTVV.

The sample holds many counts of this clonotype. CDR3 sequence (DNA): TGTGCCACCGACCCGGGGCACCGGGAGCTCCAAGAGACCCAGTACTTC. This sequence encodes CATDPGHRELQETQYF. V gene TRBV10-3 combines with J gene TRBJ2-5, with D maybe TRBD2 (6 bases). Trimming stripped 10 bases from V and 1 base from J, with 22 bases between. This CDR3 spans 16 amino acids. Germline loops: CDR1 ENHRY, CDR2 SYGVKD.

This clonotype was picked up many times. This chain's CDR3 is CASSLDSSRPQHF. The CDR3 DNA reads TGTGCCAGCAGCTTGGACAGCTCTCGGCCCCAGCATTTT. The rearrangement links TRBV6-1 to TRBJ1-5; D perhaps matches TRBD1 (6 bases). The V end lost 6 bases, the J end lost 9 bases, and 15 bases lay between the germline ends. The germline CDR1 and CDR2 sequences are MNHNS and SASEGT. CDR3 length: 13 residues.

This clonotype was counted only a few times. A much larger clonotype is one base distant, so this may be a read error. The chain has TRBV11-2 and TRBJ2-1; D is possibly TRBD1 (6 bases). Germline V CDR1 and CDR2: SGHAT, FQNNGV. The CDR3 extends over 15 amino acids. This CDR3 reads CAGSLEGGSYNEQFF. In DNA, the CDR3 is TGTGCCGGCAGCTTAGAAGGGGGCTCCTACAATGAGCAGTTCTTC.

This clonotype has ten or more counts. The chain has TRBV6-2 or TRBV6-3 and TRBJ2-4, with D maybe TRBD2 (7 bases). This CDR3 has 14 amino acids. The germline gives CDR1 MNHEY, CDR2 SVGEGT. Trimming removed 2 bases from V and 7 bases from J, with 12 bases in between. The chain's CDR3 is CASSYGGAGNIQYF. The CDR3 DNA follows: TGTGCCAGCAGTTACGGGGGGGCAGGGAACATTCAGTACTTC.